The present T cell receptor (beta chain) was sequenced within a study of blood T cells in healthy people across ages (dated by TCRdb to between 2015 and 2017). For the study in its entirety: Template switching captured roughly one uniquely barcoded TCR beta cDNA molecule per two T cells in model experiments. The study analyzed two additional independent replicas of 1 million unique cDNA reads from the same blood draw for two donors, one aged 18 to 29 and one aged 80 or older. To track age-related changes in TCR beta repertoire diversity, the study relied on deep sequencing normalized with unique cDNA molecular identifiers. To avoid experimental bias, donors of different ages were spread randomly across the sequencing lanes. The donors were divided into four age groups: young (average 16 years), middle-aged (approximately 39), aged (about 56) and long-lived (roughly 82).

The roughly 39 donors, aged about 6 to 90 years, were systemically healthy Caucasian individuals from Russia. Approximately 9 milliliters of peripheral blood were collected from each donor into EDTA-treated Vacutainer tubes. PBMCs were isolated by Ficoll-Paque density-gradient centrifugation, with at least 6 million obtained per sample. Total RNA was extracted from PBMCs with Trizol reagent, with at least 5.5 micrograms obtained per sample. For every donor, an aliquot of PBMCs went through flow cytometry to measure the percentages of naive CD45RAhigh/CD27high T cells. For this clonotype: It has no known antigen specificity. There are no base qualities to consult, and no much larger clone falls within one base.

The study at large found these results: A strong correlation was found between observed TCR beta diversity and the percentage of naive T cells measured by flow cytometry. The long-lived group showed more naive CD4+ T cells, fewer expanded clones and increased TCR diversity than the aged group, suggesting age selection. Estimates of total diversity based on one million sequenced T cells were regarded as lower bounds and as underestimates. Since profiling was done on bulk unsorted PBMCs, naive and antigen-experienced compartments could not be conclusively compared. Donor CMV infection status was unknown, potentially confounding age-related changes in expanded clonotypes. As age increased, observed TCR beta diversity per million T cells dropped in a roughly linear way, and a significant reduction was already evident by age 40.

The junction carries 19 bases between V and J, which are trimmed by 4 bases and 5 bases respectively. The CDR3 numbers 16 residues from cysteine through phenylalanine. Just the 48-base CDR3 DNA is kept, in frame starting at base 1. In the germline V gene, CDR1 corresponds to KGHDR and CDR2 to SFDVKD. Receptor amplification or capture employed 5' RACE. Sequenced on an Illumina HiSeq 2500. A second about 7 to 12 cycle PCR used a sample-barcoded 5' primer and a J-beta primer mix. A template-switch 5' adaptor carrying 12 random nucleotides introduced a unique molecular identifier onto each TCR beta cDNA molecule. Each sample yielded at least 2.5 million CDR3-containing paired-end reads. First-strand cDNA synthesis was performed from all RNA using the Mint cDNA synthesis kit, with priming by a TRBC-specific oligonucleotide. After uracil-DNA glycosylase treatment, a first 18-cycle PCR used universal primers M1SS and BC2_uni_R on all cDNA. Regarding the original processing steps: For normalization, 1 million high-quality reads were randomly selected from each sample, with every read carrying a distinct molecular identifier. Reads with shared molecular identifiers were discarded instead of being binned into consensus sequences. MiTCR, set to a Q25 quality threshold and the strictest error-elimination algorithm, was used for CDR3 identification, clonotype clustering and error correction. A nonparametric unseen species model using Euler transformation provided a lower-bound estimate of total TCR beta diversity. TCRdb redid the processing of the public reads, applying fastp at Q25 and MiXCR, and retained in-frame beta chains. Records with the same CDR3 protein are collapsed into one entry carrying the most frequent genes and DNA. Here the V and J calls rest on TCRdb's processing, not on the authors' analysis. The sample yields about 380,000 distinct CDR3 sequences; over 45% were counted once. The ten largest clones add up to around 50% of the sample.

The sequence joins TRBV24-1 to TRBJ2-5, with TRBD1 tentatively as D gene (5 bases match). The sequencing input was blood. This clonotype was obtained from a man aged 55 to 70 in good health. The sequenced DNA: TGTGCCACCAGTGACCCGCAGGGCAGGTACGCGGAGACCCAGTACTTC. Its coded protein is CATSDPQGRYAETQYF.